This entry describes one T cell receptor beta chain. The specificity of this receptor is unknown. There are no base qualities to consult, and no much larger clone falls within one base. The protocol used for the library was the immunoSEQ multiplex PCR assay. The multiplex PCR relied on a mix of 60 forward primers for TCR Vbeta segments and 13 reverse primers for TCR Jbeta segments. Amplification of the CDR3 region of rearranged TCR beta genes was performed with a multiplex PCR assay on genomic DNA. Amplified TCR beta libraries were sequenced as 87-base-pair reads on the Illumina HiSeq System. The authors' pipeline ran thus. A later analysis tallied roughly 76 million unique TCR beta chains across the 660 or so repertoires, and around 10 million of those chains were shared by two or more donors. Raw reads were error-corrected and collapsed into unique sequences by a nearest-neighbor algorithm in which closely related sequences were merged to remove PCR and sequencing errors. V, D and J gene segments were assigned by aligning CDR3 sequences to IMGT reference sequences. For a sequence to be retained, a match of at least six nucleotides to both a V gene segment and a J gene segment was required. A rearrangement counted as productive if the CDR3 had no stop codons and remained in frame with V and J, and every other rearrangement counted as non-productive. Following IMGT convention, CDR3 was defined as the stretch from the second conserved V-encoded cysteine to the conserved J-encoded phenylalanine. The earlier analysis of a few hundred of the donors excluded sequences that lacked an unambiguous match to a single V gene segment. An earlier analysis of 500 to 700 of the donors classified V segments as functional when productive rearrangements were above 56.7% and as segregating when the standard deviation between donors was above 5%. To diagnose cytomegalovirus status from the catalog of TCR beta chain sequences, a statistical classification framework was built. In a later analysis, V and J genes were assigned by comparing TCR nucleotide sequences against IMGT/GENE-DB human TR gene sequences. In a later analysis, CDR3 sequences and most-parsimonious VDJ recombination scenarios were assigned using the TCRdist pipeline. In a later analysis, each TCR beta chain was defined by its CDR3 amino acid sequence together with its V-gene family, and reads without a unique V-gene family were excluded. In a later analysis, around 600 highly shared, low-generation-probability nucleotide sequences were removed to address suspected cross-contamination and a sequencing artifact. For each public chain, a later analysis derived a clonal expansion index from normalized ranks of inferred template counts within each repertoire. A later analysis computed generation probabilities with a VDJ recombination model fitted to out-of-frame rearrangements, and checked the results against IGoR. A later analysis scored TCR-TCR, TCR-HLA and TCR-CMV co-occurrence with hypergeometric tests, applying a repertoire-size bias correction to TCR pairs. False discovery rates were estimated in a later analysis by permuting HLA or CMV assignments 20 times. In a later analysis, co-occurring TCRs were grouped using DBSCAN, with TCRdist sequence similarity added in when clustering inside HLA-allele-positive subsets. Repertoires with fewer than 30,000 or more than 120,000 public chains were left out of co-occurrence clustering, as were about 5 repertoires with anomalous nucleotide sharing. The table comes from immuneACCESS by way of TCRdb, which keeps in-frame sequences with V and J called. Part of the clones is missing from these tables; in studies checked, under half for an unresolved V gene and the rest for unknown reasons. The V and J calls and the clone size are those of that table, but D and trimming were determined from the DNA. The sample table shows about 130,000 clones, and about 85% are seen once. Of the sample, 1.5% to 2% falls within the top ten clones.

Relative to germline, V is 1 base shorter and J is 6 bases shorter, with 8 bases between their ends. Its CDR3 holds 13 amino acids, cysteine through phenylalanine. Only the CDR3 region is kept as DNA, spanning 39 bases read in frame from base 1. Taken from the germline V gene (reference sequence), the CDR1 and CDR2 loops are SGHNT and YYREEE. The sample belongs to a study of cytomegalovirus exposure and HLA in healthy donors (dated by TCRdb to the late 2010s). With respect to the entire study: An earlier analysis of 587 of the donors reported roughly 300 Gb of sequence data and 117 million unique TCR beta sequences obtained from 150 million to 200 million T cells. To decide whether each TCR beta V gene segment behaved as functional or pseudogenic, an earlier analysis of 587 of the donors relied on high-throughput TCR beta sequencing. The study aimed to test whether cataloging public T cell receptors could reveal signatures of past pathogen exposure. The number of donors typed differed by locus, with roughly 629-640 for A, B, C, DRB1 and DQB1, 522 for DQA1, over 600 for DPA1, and some 440 for DPB1. Rather than using new phenotypic data, the later analysis identified candidate immune exposures from TCR beta sequences and from how often those sequences occurred across donors. In a later genetic analysis, genome-wide SNP genotypes for about 55% of the 666 donors were used, and that subset was treated as a discovery cohort. Besides the first cohort of approximately 670 subjects, a separate validation cohort made up of 120 different subjects was used. An early release covering 550 to 650 HLA-typed donors comprised 300 to 350 gigabases of sequencing data and 85 million to 100 million unique TCR sequences. To predict cytomegalovirus infection status, the study combined high-throughput TCR immunosequencing, statistical association of individual TCRs with disease status, and machine learning. Several DR-DQ haplotypes were treated as single units for association and clustering because of strong linkage in the cohort. In a later analysis, previously published TCR beta repertoires from 666 donors were re-analyzed and high-resolution HLA genotyping was added so that TCR occurrence patterns could be studied. Donor age, sex, ethnicity and CMV serostatus were collected together with the repertoire data. All discovery cohort repertoires had been generated on a single sequencing platform. HLA typing covered class I and class II loci at four-digit resolution. On average, roughly 240,000 unique TCR beta nucleotide sequences were sequenced per donor among some 430 genotyped donors of the cohort, with roughly a sixth of those sequences being non-productive. The study profiled the T cell repertoires of around 700 subjects by immunosequencing and related them to cytomegalovirus serostatus. The genetic ancestry cluster associated with self-reported Caucasian donors included 65% to 90% of the approximately 400 genotyped donors. The study at large found these results: Sequencing depth was assumed to be roughly uniform across donors in the presence/absence analyses, though that assumption may not hold. In this cohort, only TCR beta chains were sequenced, and detectable features were limited by the absence of alpha or paired-chain data. In vitro tests confirmed that a few of the cytomegalovirus-associated TCR beta chains recognize cytomegalovirus antigens. A further reported finding was that TCR beta sequences accurately predicted the HLA-A and HLA-B alleles for most subjects in the first cohort. The study gave a list of 150 to 200 TCR beta chains associated with cytomegalovirus. A later analysis found that TCR association rates varied across HLA loci, with DRB1 alleles showing the most associated TCRs and HLA-C alleles the fewest. A later analysis associated about 16,000 TCR beta sequences with specific HLA alleles at a false discovery rate of 0.05. In a later analysis, most CMV-associated TCR beta chains were found to appear HLA-restricted, with HLA associations seemingly driven largely by CMV exposure. Compared with equally common non-associated chains, HLA-associated TCR beta chains in a later analysis were more clonally expanded and had lower generation probabilities. A later genetic analysis reported fewer N-insertions in productive TCRs among donors in an Asian-associated ancestry cluster than the roughly 650-donor mean. Strong co-occurrence of HLA alleles, especially DR and DQ, made assigning TCR associations to individual alleles difficult. Across donors, most TCR sequences were observed very rarely, whereas some public TCRs were present in many individuals. Some IMGT-functional V segments, including TRBV6-2 and TRBV6-3, could not be distinguished by the 87-base-pair reads and were therefore excluded. For the cohort, immune exposure information was limited to CMV serostatus. An earlier analysis of some 560 of the donors showed that most TCR beta V segments appeared in productive rearrangements either about 87% or about 30% of the time, which broadly matched IMGT annotations. A cluster of highly shared sequence variants was judged likely to be a technical artifact of the sequencing pipeline. Linkage disequilibrium might explain the correlated functional status among segregating V segments, but an unknown experimental factor could not be excluded. The authors suggested that the approach could potentially be extended to other disease states and immunological phenotypes. V-gene and J-gene trimming of TCR beta chains was associated with a missense DCLRE1C variant in a later genetic analysis, and the association was replicated in an independent cohort. The earlier analysis of some 560 of the donors excluded roughly 16 rarely observed V segments, including chromosome 9 orphons, because counts were too low. Because HLA typing was unavailable for some donors at each locus, only the typed subset was used in association tests. Cytomegalovirus status was reported to be diagnosed by the classifier with high specificity and sensitivity in both the original and validation cohorts. According to a later analysis, parvovirus B19, influenza, CMV and Epstein-Barr virus appeared linked to several top co-occurrence clusters.

In total, around 600 healthy bone marrow donors made up the cohort. All cohort members were sampled while nominally healthy, although unrecorded immune exposures were likely present. The donor tested CMV seronegative, placing the donor among the 350 or so seronegative members of the cohort. Each donor provided a peripheral blood sample, and peripheral blood mononuclear cells were used for TCR beta sequencing. The Qiagen DNeasy Blood Extraction Kit was used to extract genomic DNA from the blood cell samples. The chain is made from TRBV5-4 and TRBJ2-1; perhaps TRBD2 is the D gene, with 5 bases matching. Sequencing input: PBMCs. This receptor was identified in a boy aged 5 to 17 in good health and CMV-seronegative. Here is the DNA: TGTGCCAGCAGCTTGAGGGCGGGCAATGAGCAGTTCTTC. The encoded protein is CASSLRAGNEQFF.